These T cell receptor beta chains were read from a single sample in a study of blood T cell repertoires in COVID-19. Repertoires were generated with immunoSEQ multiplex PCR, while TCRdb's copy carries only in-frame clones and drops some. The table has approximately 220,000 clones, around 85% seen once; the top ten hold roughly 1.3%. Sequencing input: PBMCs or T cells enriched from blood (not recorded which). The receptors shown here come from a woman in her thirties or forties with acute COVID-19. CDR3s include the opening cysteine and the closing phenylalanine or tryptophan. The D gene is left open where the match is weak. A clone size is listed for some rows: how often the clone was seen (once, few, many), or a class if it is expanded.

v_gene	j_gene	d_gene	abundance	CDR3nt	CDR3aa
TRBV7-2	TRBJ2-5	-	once	TGTGCCAGCAGCGCCTCGACTGGGGGGGAGACCCAGTACTTC	CASSASTGGETQYF
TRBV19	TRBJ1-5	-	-	TGTGCCAGTAGTTCGCAGGTGCTTGACGGCAATCAGCCCCAGCATTTT	CASSSQVLDGNQPQHF
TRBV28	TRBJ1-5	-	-	TGTGCCAGCAGTCCGAATTACAGGGATCAGCCCCAGCATTTT	CASSPNYRDQPQHF
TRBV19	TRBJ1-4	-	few	TGTGCCAGTAGTATCAACAGGGCGGAAAAACTGTTTTTT	CASSINRAEKLFF
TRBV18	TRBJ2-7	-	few	TGTGCCAGCTCACCCGCCGGACATTACGAGCAGTACTTC	CASSPAGHYEQYF
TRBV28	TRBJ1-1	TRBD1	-	TGTGCCAGCAGTCACTTACAGGGGGGTATGAACACTGAAGCTTTCTTT	CASSHLQGGMNTEAFF
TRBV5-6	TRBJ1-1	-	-	TGTGCCAGCAGTTCTAATCCCGGCAGGGGAACTGAAGCTTTCTTT	CASSSNPGRGTEAFF
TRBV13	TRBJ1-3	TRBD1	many	TGTGCCAGCAGACGACAGGGGGCTTCTGGAAACACCATATATTTT	CASRRQGASGNTIYF
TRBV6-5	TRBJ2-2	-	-	TGTGCCAGCAGTTACTCTGGGAGTTCAACCGGGGAGCTGTTTTTT	CASSYSGSSTGELFF
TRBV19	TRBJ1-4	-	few	TGTGCCAGTAGTATCTCGGTAGCAACTAATGAAAAACTGTTTTTT	CASSISVATNEKLFF
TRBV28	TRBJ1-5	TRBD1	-	TGTGCCAGCAGAACATCGGACAGGGGCCCCGGTCAGCCCCAGCATTTT	CASRTSDRGPGQPQHF
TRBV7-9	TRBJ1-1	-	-	TGTGCCAGCAGCTTAGTCTCTGGGCGTGAAGCTTTCTTT	CASSLVSGREAFF
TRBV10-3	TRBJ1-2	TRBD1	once	TGTGCCATCAGTGAGAGGCAGGGGGTCGGCTACACCTTC	CAISERQGVGYTF
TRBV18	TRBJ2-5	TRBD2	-	TGTGCCAGCTCACCACCTTCTCGGGGGGGAGCCGAGACCCAGTACTTC	CASSPPSRGGAETQYF
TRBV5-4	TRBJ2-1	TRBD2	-	TGTGCCAGCAGCATTAAAAGCGGGAGGGCCTACAATGAGCAGTTCTTC	CASSIKSGRAYNEQFF
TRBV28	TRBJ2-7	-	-	TGTGCCAGCAGTTTGGCCCAGGGGCAGTACTTC	CASSLAQGQYF
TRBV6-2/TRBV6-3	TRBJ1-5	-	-	TGTGCCAGCAGTTGGGGCCAAATTAGCAATCAGCCCCAGCATTTT	CASSWGQISNQPQHF
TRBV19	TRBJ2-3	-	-	TGTGCCAGTAGTATAACAGGGACCCAGGGGGATACGCAGTATTTT	CASSITGTQGDTQYF
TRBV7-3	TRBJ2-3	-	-	TGTGCCAGCAGCTCAGCGCCAGATACGCAGTATTTT	CASSSAPDTQYF
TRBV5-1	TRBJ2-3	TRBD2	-	TGCGCCAGCAGCTTGGCCGGGACTACCCTCACAGATACGCAGTATTTT	CASSLAGTTLTDTQYF
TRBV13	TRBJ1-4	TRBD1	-	TGTGCCAGCAGCTCGGACAGGGTGGGGGAAAAACTGTTTTTT	CASSSDRVGEKLFF
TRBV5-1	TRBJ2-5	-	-	TGCGCCAGCAGCTTCGGGACACAACAAGAGACCCAGTACTTC	CASSFGTQQETQYF
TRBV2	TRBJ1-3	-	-	TGTGCCAGCATTTCCCAGGGTGGGTCTGGAAACACCATATATTTT	CASISQGGSGNTIYF
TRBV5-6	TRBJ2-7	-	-	TGTGCCAGCAGCTTGGCAGGCTACCGATCCTACGAGCAGTACTTC	CASSLAGYRSYEQYF
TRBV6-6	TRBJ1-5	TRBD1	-	TGTGCCAGCAGTGTGGGACAGGGGGCCGTTCAGCCCCAGCATTTT	CASSVGQGAVQPQHF
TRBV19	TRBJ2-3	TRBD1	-	TGTGCCAGTAGTAACCGGGACAGGGGATATCGGGAAACAGATACGCAGTATTTT	CASSNRDRGYRETDTQYF
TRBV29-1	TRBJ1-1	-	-	TGCAGCGTTGTTAGTAGAGGGGCTTTCTTT	CSVVSRGAFF
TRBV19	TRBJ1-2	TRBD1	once	TGTGCCAGTAGTACCCCCGACAGGGGGATTTTATTTTGGGGCTACACCTTC	CASSTPDRGILFWGYTF
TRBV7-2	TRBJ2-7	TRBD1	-	TGTGCCAGCAGCTCGCAGCCCAGGGGGCGCGCGGACGAGCAGTACTTC	CASSSQPRGRADEQYF
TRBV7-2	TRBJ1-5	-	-	TGTGCCAGCAGCTCTAATTACAGGCCTCGGGAGCAGCCCCAGCATTTT	CASSSNYRPREQPQHF
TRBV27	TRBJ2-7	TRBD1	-	TGTGCCAGCAGCCTGGACAGGGGGTCCTACGAGCAGTACTTC	CASSLDRGSYEQYF
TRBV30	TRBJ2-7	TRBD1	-	TGTGCCTGGAGTACAAGGACAGGGGTCTCCTACGAGCAGTACTTC	CAWSTRTGVSYEQYF
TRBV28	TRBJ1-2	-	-	TGTGCCAGCAGTTATGGGACACATCGATCCCTTAACTATGGCTACACCTTC	CASSYGTHRSLNYGYTF
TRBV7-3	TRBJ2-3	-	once	TGTGCCAGCAGCGCCTACGGGTCCGGGTCTGGCACAGATACGCAGTATTTT	CASSAYGSGSGTDTQYF
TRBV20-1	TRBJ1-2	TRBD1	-	TGCAGTGCTAGTATTCGGGGGGGACAGGGCTCTTATGGCTACACCTTC	CSASIRGGQGSYGYTF
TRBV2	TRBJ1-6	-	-	TGTGCCAGCAGTGAAGCGGGGAGGTTTAATTCACCCCTCCACTTT	CASSEAGRFNSPLHF
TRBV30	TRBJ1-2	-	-	TGTGCCTGGAGCATTACCGGGTCCTATGGCTACACCTTC	CAWSITGSYGYTF
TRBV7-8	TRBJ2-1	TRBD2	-	TGTGCCAGCGGAGCTAGCGGGGTTGACAATGAGCAGTTCTTC	CASGASGVDNEQFF
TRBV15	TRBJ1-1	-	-	TGTGCCACCAGCAGAAACCAGATCGAAGCTTTCTTT	CATSRNQIEAFF
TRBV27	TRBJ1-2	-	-	TGTGCCAGCAGTTTAAAGCAGGGGTCCTATGGCTACACCTTC	CASSLKQGSYGYTF
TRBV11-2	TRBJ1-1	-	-	TGTGCCAGCAGCCTAATGGAGGTTGAAGCTTTCTTT	CASSLMEVEAFF
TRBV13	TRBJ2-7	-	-	TGTGCCAGCAGCCCGGGGATCATGAACTACGAGCAGTACTTC	CASSPGIMNYEQYF
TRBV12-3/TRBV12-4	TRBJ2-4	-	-	TGTGCCAGCTTTCAGGGTAACATTCAGTACTTC	CASFQGNIQYF
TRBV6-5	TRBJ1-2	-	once	TGTGCCAGCAGCCCCTTAAGAGAAGCTGGCTACACCTTC	CASSPLREAGYTF
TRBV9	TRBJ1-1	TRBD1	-	TGTGCCAGCAGCGTGCAGGGGGCCCTTGACACTGAAGCTTTCTTT	CASSVQGALDTEAFF
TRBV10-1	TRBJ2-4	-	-	TGCGCCAGCAGTGAGTCTGGAGTAGCCAAAAACATTCAGTACTTC	CASSESGVAKNIQYF
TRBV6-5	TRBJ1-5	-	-	TGTGCCAGCAAGGAACAGCCATATAGCAATCAGCCCCAGCATTTT	CASKEQPYSNQPQHF
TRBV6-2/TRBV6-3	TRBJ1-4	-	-	TGTGCCAGCAGTCCCCTCACCCTTGGCGGTGGACTGTTTTTT	CASSPLTLGGGLFF
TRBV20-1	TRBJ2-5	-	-	TGCAGTGCTAGTGGGGGATTACTAGGAGAGACCCAGTACTTC	CSASGGLLGETQYF
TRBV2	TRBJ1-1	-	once	TGTGCCAGCAGTGAAGGCAGGGCGAACACTGAAGCTTTCTTT	CASSEGRANTEAFF
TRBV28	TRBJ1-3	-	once	TGTGCCAGCAGCCTGGGCGGCGGAGGGGGAAACACCATATATTTT	CASSLGGGGGNTIYF
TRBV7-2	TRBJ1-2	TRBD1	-	TGTGCCAGCAGCTTAGCGGGGACAGGCCTCTATGGCTACACCTTC	CASSLAGTGLYGYTF
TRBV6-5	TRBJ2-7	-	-	TGTGCCAGCAGTTACGATTCCAGGGGATCCTACGAGCAGTACTTC	CASSYDSRGSYEQYF
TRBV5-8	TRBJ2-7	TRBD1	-	TGTGCCAGCAGCTTGTGGACAGGGGTCTCGGGGAGCTCCTACGAGCAGTACTTC	CASSLWTGVSGSSYEQYF